The clone carrying this T cell receptor beta chain was picked up a small number of times. The antigen is undetermined. Reverse transcribing all isolated RNA meant expressed TCRB transcripts were sequenced. The table came from immunoSEQ multiplex PCR; TCRdb's copy has only in-frame clones and leaves some out. The profile shows more than 300,000 clones, around 16% of them singletons. The CDR3 has 13 residues. The sample comes from a study of beta chain features in type 1 diabetes. In the study overall: There was similarity between patients and healthy donors in age, gender and cell yields. Points from the study as a whole: Patients and controls would be equally affected if PCR favored shorter templates. TCRB repertoires of naive, central memory and Treg cells appeared more similar among patients than among healthy donors.

The TCR was taken from a woman between 18 and 29 years old in good health. The chain joins TRBV1 to TRBJ2-1; no DNA check was done on the table's D call, TRBD2. TRBV1 corresponds to a pseudogene. Sequenced sample: naive CD4+ T cells from blood. The CDR3 coding sequence is TGCACCAGCAGCCAGAAACAGCGGGAGAGGAAGTTCTTC. It specifies CTSSQKQRERKFF.